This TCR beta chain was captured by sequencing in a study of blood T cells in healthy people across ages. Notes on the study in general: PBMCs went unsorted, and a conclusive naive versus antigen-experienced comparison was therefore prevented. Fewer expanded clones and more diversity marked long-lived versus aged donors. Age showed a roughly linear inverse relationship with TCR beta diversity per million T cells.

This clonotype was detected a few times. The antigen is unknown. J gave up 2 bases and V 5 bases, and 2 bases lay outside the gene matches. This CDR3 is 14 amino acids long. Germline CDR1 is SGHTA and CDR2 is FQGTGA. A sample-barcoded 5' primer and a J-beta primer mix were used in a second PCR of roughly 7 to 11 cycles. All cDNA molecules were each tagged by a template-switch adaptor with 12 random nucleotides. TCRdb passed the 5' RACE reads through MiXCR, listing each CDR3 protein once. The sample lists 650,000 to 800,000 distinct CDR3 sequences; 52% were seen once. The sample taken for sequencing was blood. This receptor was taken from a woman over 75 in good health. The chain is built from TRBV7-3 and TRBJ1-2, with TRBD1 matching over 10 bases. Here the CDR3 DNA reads TGTGCCAGCAGCGCGGGACAGGGGAACTATGGCTACACCTTC. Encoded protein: CASSAGQGNYGYTF.